This paragraph reports one T cell receptor (beta chain). CDR1 MNHEY and CDR2 SMNVEV come from the germline V gene (reference sequence). With 5 bases clipped from V and 3 bases from J, the junction kept 6 bases outside the gene matches. This CDR3 contains 16 residues. This record belongs to a study of blood T cell repertoires in COVID-19. Study-wide context: The United States, Italy and Spain supplied acute and convalescent COVID-19 samples. Sample material is recorded as cDNA or gDNA derived from T cells, B-cell-depleted T cells, or PBMCs.

Methods used by the authors: Estimation of nucleated cell counts was performed using reference gene primer amplification. The data were produced by immunoSEQ multiplex PCR, yet TCRdb's version contains in-frame clones alone and is incomplete. V, J and clone size were drawn from that table, and D and trimming were deduced from the DNA. The sample contains 110,000 or so clones, more than 75% of which appear only once. The chain is built from TRBV27 and TRBJ2-1; 11 positions agree with TRBD2. The material sequenced was peripheral blood. The receptor's source is a man aged 60 to 75 with acute or convalescent COVID-19. DNA of the CDR3: TGTGCCAGCAGTAAACCAACTAGCGGGAGCTACAATGAGCAGTTCTTC. Translation gives CASSKPTSGSYNEQFF.